One sample yielded the 20 T cell receptor beta chains listed below, sequenced in a study of vaccination and CD4 T cells after COVID-19 (dated by TCRdb to between 2020 and 2023). Their antigen targets remain unknown. Library generation was performed with PCR. TCRdb lists the instrument as Illumina iSeq 100. TCR sequencing of DNA from cultured CD4+ T cells used the Oncomine TCR Beta short-read assay at the Johns Hopkins FTIC core. TCRdb's own reprocessing of the public reads used fastp at Q25 and MiXCR and kept productive beta chains. CDR3 protein sequences are deduplicated, and each keeps its most common genes and DNA. The sample table holds roughly 10,000 distinct CDR3 sequences, of which 28% were seen once. Approximately 15% of the sample comes from the top ten. The treatment or condition tag for this specimen amounts to: approximately 9-day PBMC culture with coronavirus spike peptide pools or control peptides (ViraFEST assay).

Sequences were derived from CD4+ T cells from blood, cultured in vitro, sampled after SARS-CoV-2 vaccination. The receptors were sampled from a human donor who had recovered from COVID-19.

The chain is built from TRBV7-8 and TRBJ2-7; TRBD2 matches at 8 bases. This CDR3 contains 14 residues. The germline CDR1 and CDR2 sequences are SGHVS and FQNEAQ. The ends lost 4 bases at V and 5 bases at J; junction bases unmatched: 7. The DNA of the CDR3 is TGTGCCAGCAGCTCCGGGAGGGCCGTCCACGAGCAGTACTTC. Its translation is CASSSGRAVHEQYF.

This clonotype has just a few counts. This rearrangement joins TRBV7-9 to TRBJ2-1; the match to TRBD2 covers 13 bases. The CDR3 length is 15 residues. The V gene end was trimmed by 3 bases and the J gene end by 8 bases; junction bases not matched to a gene: 4. Germline V gives CDR1 SEHNR, CDR2 FQNEAQ (reference sequence). CDR3 nucleotide sequence: TGTGCCAGCAGCTTCACTAGCGGGAGGGGGGATGAGCAGTTCTTC. It is translated as CASSFTSGRGDEQFF.

In its sample, this clonotype ranks as medium-sized. This sequence joins TRBV27 and TRBJ2-7; D gene uncertain. Trimming stripped 3 bases from V and 2 bases from J, with 11 bases between. The CDR3 spans 14 residues. The germline gives CDR1 MNHEY, CDR2 SMNVEV (reference sequence). CDR3 in amino acids: CASSLGSKAYEQYF. In DNA, the CDR3 is TGTGCCAGCAGTTTGGGGTCTAAAGCCTACGAGCAGTACTTC.

The chain has TRBV6-1 and TRBJ2-2, with a possible D match to TRBD1 (5 bases). Trimming cost V 6 bases and J 1 base, with 9 bases left between them. The CDR3 is 14 amino acids. CDR1 is MNHNS and CDR2 is SASEGT in the germline V gene. CDR3 region: CASRSTENTGELFF. In DNA, the CDR3 is TGTGCCAGCAGGTCGACAGAGAACACCGGGGAGCTGTTTTTT.

The chain joins TRBV20-1 to TRBJ1-2; D gene unclear. This CDR3 contains 11 residues. Germline V gene lookup returns CDR1 DFQATT and CDR2 SNEGSKA (reference sequence). Trimming cost V 2 bases and J 6 bases, with 7 bases left between them. In DNA form, the CDR3 reads TGCAGTGCTAGATTGTGGGATGGCTACACCTTC. Its protein product is CSARLWDGYTF.

J is TRBJ2-2 and V is TRBV20-1; no clear D. The germline V gene encodes CDR1 DFQATT and CDR2 SNEGSKA (reference sequence). Between the trimmed V and J ends, which lost 3 bases and 4 bases, there was a span of 9 bases. This CDR3 has 13 residues. CDR3 sequence: CSASWGATGELFF. In DNA, the CDR3 is TGCAGTGCTAGTTGGGGTGCCACCGGGGAGCTGTTTTTT.

Points on this clonotype: This could be a read error, since a much larger clone is one nucleotide away. This chain joins TRBV11-2 and TRBJ1-1, with 7 nucleotides matching TRBD1. The CDR3 covers 14 residues. From germline, CDR1 is SGHAT and CDR2 FQNNGV. The CDR3 spells CASSLSTGVTEACF. Here the CDR3 DNA reads TGTGCCAGCAGCTTAAGTACAGGGGTCACTGAAGCTTGCTTT.

J is TRBJ1-1 and V is TRBV30; D is ambiguous. Germline CDR1 and CDR2: GTSNPN and SVGIG (reference sequence). V lost 3 bases, J lost 8 bases, and 16 bases lay in between. This CDR3 has 13 amino acids. CDR3 nucleotides: TGTGCCTGGAGAAGGCCTACCAGCCACGAAGCTTTCTTT. Translating gives CAWRRPTSHEAFF.

This clonotype was counted only a few times. The chain recombines TRBV29-1 with TRBJ1-1; 7 nucleotides align to TRBD1. The CDR3 is 12 residues long. Germline V gene data show CDR1 as SQVTM and CDR2 as ANQGSEA. With 7 bases clipped from V and 1 base from J, the junction kept 3 bases outside the gene matches. The CDR3 sequence: CSADRANTEAFF. CDR3 nucleotide sequence: TGCAGCGCCGACAGGGCGAACACTGAAGCTTTCTTT.

The rearrangement uses TRBV28 and TRBJ1-3; no clear D gene. This CDR3 is built from 14 residues. The germline V gene has CDR1 MDHEN and CDR2 SYDVKM. V was trimmed by 7 bases and J by 2 bases, leaving 12 bases between them. Here the CDR3 reads CASITGGTGNTIYF. The CDR3 nucleotides read TGTGCCAGCATCACCGGAGGGACTGGAAACACCATATATTTT. The complete variable domain, with remaining parts taken from reference TRBV28 and TRBJ1-3, reads DVKVTQSSRYLVKRTGEKVFLECVQDMDHENMFWYRQDPGLGLRLIYFSYDVKMKEKGDIPEGYSVSREKKERFSLILESASTNQTSMYLCASITGGTGNTIYFGEGSWLTVV.

This sequence joins TRBV24-1 and TRBJ1-5, with 8 bases aligning to TRBD1. There are 15 residues in the CDR3. V gave up 4 bases and J gave up 4 bases; unmatched junction bases: 5. Germline V gene data show CDR1 as KGHDR and CDR2 as SFDVKD. CDR3 coding DNA: TGTGCCACCAGTGACTCGGGACAGGTGAATCAGCCCCAGCATTTT. It codes for CATSDSGQVNQPQHF.

In its sample, this clonotype was seen a few times. V and J are TRBV7-3 and TRBJ2-1; D gene ambiguous. CDR1 and CDR2 (germline): SGHTA, FQGTGA. This CDR3 spans 15 amino acids. V shed 2 bases and J shed 6 bases, with 14 bases lying between them. The CDR3 region has the DNA TGTGCCAGCAGCTTACTGTCTGCCCCCTCCAATGAGCAGTTCTTC. Its protein is CASSLLSAPSNEQFF.

This chain joins TRBV28 and TRBJ1-4; D call uncertain. In germline, CDR1 is MDHEN, CDR2 SYDVKM. The CDR3 contains 14 residues. V lost 4 bases and J lost 8, with 14 bases in between. CDR3 amino acids: CASSWASTGEKLFF. The CDR3 region has the DNA TGTGCCAGCAGTTGGGCCTCTACGGGGGAAAAACTGTTTTTT. Complete variable domain (other parts from reference TRBV28 and TRBJ1-4): DVKVTQSSRYLVKRTGEKVFLECVQDMDHENMFWYRQDPGLGLRLIYFSYDVKMKEKGDIPEGYSVSREKKERFSLILESASTNQTSMYLCASSWASTGEKLFFGSGTQLSVL.

This clonotype was recorded a few times. V gene TRBV28 combines with J gene TRBJ1-5; D is unresolved. Germline V gene data show CDR1 as MDHEN and CDR2 as SYDVKM. This CDR3 is built from 15 residues. Trimming stripped 1 base from V and 0 bases from J, with 7 bases between. The CDR3 reads CASSLFGNSNQPQHF. For the CDR3, the DNA is TGTGCCAGCAGTTTATTCGGAAATAGCAATCAGCCCCAGCATTTT.

This chain uses TRBV2 with TRBJ2-3; 11 positions agree with TRBD1. Trimming at V came to 3 bases and at J to 4 bases, leaving 0 bases not matched to a gene. This CDR3 has 14 amino acids. The germline gives CDR1 SNHLY, CDR2 FYNNEI. The CDR3 protein is CASSEDRGPDTQYF. The DNA of the CDR3 is TGTGCCAGCAGTGAGGACAGGGGGCCAGATACGCAGTATTTT.

The rearrangement joins TRBV5-8 to TRBJ1-5; D remains ambiguous. V was shortened by 0 bases and J by 11 bases, with 15 bases between the two germline ends. The germline gives CDR1 SGHTS, CDR2 YDEGEE. The CDR3 is 14 residues long. CDR3: CASSLVAAAGSQHF. For the CDR3, the DNA is TGTGCCAGCAGCTTGGTGGCAGCGGCCGGATCCCAGCATTTT. Complete variable domain (other parts from reference TRBV5-8 and TRBJ1-5): EAGVTQSPTHLIKTRGQQATLRCSPISGHTSVYWYQQALGLGLQFLLWYDEGEERNRGNFPPRFSGRQFPNYSSELNVNALELEDSALYLCASSLVAAAGSQHFGDGTRLSIL.

This clonotype was counted only a few times. The genes are TRBV19 and TRBJ2-3, with 12 nucleotides matching TRBD2. Germline V CDR1 and CDR2: LNHDA, SQIVND (reference sequence). Unmatched junction bases numbered 4, after V lost 7 bases and J lost 5 bases. The CDR3 has 14 amino acids. For the CDR3, the DNA is TGTGCCAGTAACCCTAGCGGGAGGGTAGATACGCAGTATTTT. Translation gives CASNPSGRVDTQYF.

The chain carries TRBV7-8 and TRBJ1-3; 8 bases line up with TRBD1. Germline CDR1 SGHVS, CDR2 FQNEAQ. There are 16 residues in the CDR3. The CDR3 DNA follows: TGTGCGTCCGGGACAGGCTGGATCGTCTCTGGAAACACCATATATTTT. It is translated as CASGTGWIVSGNTIYF.

The chain recombines TRBV27 with TRBJ2-7; 8 bases map to TRBD1. This CDR3 spans 11 amino acids. Looked up from germline, CDR1 is MNHEY and CDR2 is SMNVEV (reference sequence). J was trimmed by 8 bases and V by 5 bases; bases with no gene match: 2. The CDR3 spells CASSDRGKQYF. The CDR3 DNA reads as TGTGCCAGCAGTGACAGGGGAAAGCAGTACTTC.

A few counts support this clonotype. The chain has TRBV20-1 and TRBJ2-3, with TRBD1 matching 9 bases. V lost 1 base and J lost 3; bases outside the gene matches: 8. Germline loops: CDR1 DFQATT, CDR2 SNEGSKA (reference sequence). The CDR3 is 16 amino acids. CDR3 nucleotide sequence: TGCAGTGCTAGAGGAACTCCGGGACAGGGTACAGATACGCAGTATTTT. The encoded protein is CSARGTPGQGTDTQYF.